These 21 T cell receptor beta chains originate from one sample sequenced in a study of T-cell memory formation after mild COVID-19. TCRdb passed the 5' RACE reads through MiXCR, listing each CDR3 protein once. In the table there are about 210,000 distinct CDR3 sequences, over 9.5% of which are singletons. The sample consisted of PBMCs or a T cell subset sorted from them (not recorded which). The source of these receptors is a man aged 18 to 29 who had mild COVID-19 (a few samples of this study predate the infection). Cell type and time point are not known.

This clonotype was counted a few times. V usage is TRBV6-2 or TRBV6-3 and J usage is TRBJ2-3; 7 bases agree with TRBD1. V was clipped by 6 bases and J by 3 bases; unmatched bases: 9. In germline, CDR1 is MNHEY, CDR2 SVGEGT. CDR3 length: 15 residues. CDR3 nucleotides: TGTGCCAGCAGCCCATGGGGACAGCAAACAGATACGCAGTATTTT. Protein sequence: CASSPWGQQTDTQYF.

This sequence joins TRBV20-1 and TRBJ2-7; 7 nucleotides align to TRBD1. CDR3 length equals 11 residues. Trimming removed 5 bases from V and 6 bases from J; junction bases left unmatched: 4. Germline-derived CDR1 and CDR2 are DFQATT and SNEGSKA (reference sequence). The CDR3 loop reads CSAGGQVEQYF. The CDR3 DNA follows: TGCAGTGCTGGCGGACAGGTCGAGCAGTACTTC.

The V call is TRBV18, the J call TRBJ2-7, with D maybe TRBD1 (6 bases). This CDR3 contains 13 residues. Germline CDR1 reads KGHSH; CDR2 reads LQKENI. Trimming removed 3 bases at V and 3 bases at J, with 9 bases between. This CDR3 is CASSPGHIYEQYF. The CDR3 DNA is TGTGCCAGCTCACCGGGACATATCTACGAGCAGTACTTC.

This clonotype was counted at least ten times. This chain joins TRBV12-3 or TRBV12-4 and TRBJ1-1; D perhaps matches TRBD1 (5 bases). The CDR3 consists of 12 residues. Trimming stripped 7 bases from V and 8 bases from J, with 14 bases between. The CDR3 DNA reads as TGTGCCAGCACCCCCGGGGGGGGGGAAGCTTTCTTT. It specifies CASTPGGGEAFF.

This clonotype was detected only a few times. The J gene is TRBJ1-1, the V gene TRBV29-1; no reliable D call. CDR3 length: 13 residues. Trimming took 6 bases from V and 3 from J, leaving 14 bases between them. Germline CDR1 SQVTM, CDR2 ANQGSEA. The CDR3 loop reads CSVRRGFDTEAFF. The CDR3 DNA reads TGCAGCGTCCGTAGAGGATTTGACACTGAAGCTTTCTTT. The complete variable domain, with remaining parts taken from reference TRBV29-1 and TRBJ1-1, reads SAVISQKPSRDICQRGTSLTIQCQVDSQVTMMFWYRQQPGQSLTLIATANQGSEATYESGFVIDKFPISRPNLTFSTLTVSNMSPEDSSIYLCSVRRGFDTEAFFGQGTRLTVV.

This clonotype was counted at least ten times. The chain has TRBV5-1 and TRBJ2-5; 8 bases agree with TRBD1. CDR1 and CDR2 from the germline V gene are SGHRS and YFSETQ. The V segment lost 2 bases and the J segment 1 base; nucleotides outside the gene matches: 7. The CDR3 runs to 16 residues. This CDR3 reads CASSFFGTGTQETQYF. CDR3 coding DNA: TGCGCCAGCAGCTTTTTCGGGACAGGCACCCAAGAGACCCAGTACTTC.

The rearrangement joins TRBV5-6 to TRBJ2-7; the D gene could be TRBD1 or TRBD2 (5 bases each). The CDR3 contains 15 residues. CDR1 is SGHDT and CDR2 is YYEEEE in the germline V gene. V was clipped by 4 bases and J by 3 bases, with 17 bases between them. The CDR3, as DNA: TGTGCCAGCAGCGTGGGACGGGTCCGAATCTACGAGCAGTACGTC. Translation: CASSVGRVRIYEQYV.

This clonotype was seen a handful of times. The chain combines TRBV5-1 with TRBJ2-5; 7 positions match TRBD2. Trimming at V came to 3 bases and at J to 4 bases, leaving 9 bases not matched to a gene. The CDR3 is 15 residues long. Per the germline V gene, CDR1 is SGHRS and CDR2 is YFSETQ. The CDR3 DNA reads TGCGCCAGCAGCTCCACGACTAGCCGAGGAGAGACCCAGTACTTC. This sequence encodes CASSSTTSRGETQYF.

Worth noting for this clonotype: At one boundary the junction diverges from the germline segment, which might be a read error. The chain carries TRBV28 and TRBJ1-5; a weak D match, TRBD1 (6 bases). The CDR3 totals 14 residues. Germline V lookup: CDR1 MDHEN, CDR2 SYDVKM. The chain's CDR3 is CASSKGGGNQPQHF. The CDR3 nucleotides read TGTGCAAGCAGCAAGGGGGGAGGCAATCAGCCCCAGCATTTT.

The chain combines TRBV6-5 with TRBJ1-1; 9 bases fit TRBD1. The germline gives CDR1 MNHEY, CDR2 SVGAGI. With V trimmed by 7 bases and J by 2 bases, 5 bases remained unmatched. The CDR3 runs to 14 residues. The CDR3 loop is CASKEQGANTEAFF. The DNA of the CDR3 is TGTGCCAGCAAAGAACAGGGGGCCAACACTGAAGCTTTCTTT.

This clonotype was seen only a few times. The chain uses TRBV7-3 and TRBJ2-1; 7 bases are a match to TRBD2. CDR3 size: 14 residues. The germline V gene has CDR1 SGHTA and CDR2 FQGTGA. J lost 9 bases, V lost 5 bases, and 10 bases had no gene match. The CDR3 loop reads CASSGTSVGGEQFF. In DNA, the CDR3 is TGTGCCAGCAGCGGTACTAGCGTGGGTGGTGAGCAGTTCTTC. Filled out from reference TRBV7-3 and TRBJ2-1, the complete variable domain reads GAGVSQTPSNKVTEKGKYVELRCDPISGHTALYWYRQSLGQGPEFLIYFQGTGAADDSGLPNDRFFAVRPEGSVSTLKIQRTERGDSAVYLCASSGTSVGGEQFFGPGTRLTVL.

The chain is built from TRBV7-3 and TRBJ2-1; D is perhaps TRBD1 or TRBD2 (5 bases each). Germline V lookup: CDR1 SGHTA, CDR2 FQGTGA. Trimming took 3 bases from V and 6 from J, leaving 12 bases between them. The CDR3 runs 14 residues. The CDR3 reads CASSLSPGLNEQFF. CDR3 coding DNA: TGTGCCAGCAGCTTGTCCCCGGGGCTCAATGAGCAGTTCTTC.

The sample holds a few counts of this clonotype. The chain is built from TRBV5-6 and TRBJ1-1; no firm D call. Per germline, CDR1 SGHDT and CDR2 YYEEEE. This CDR3 has 13 amino acids. V dropped 0 bases and J dropped 5 bases, with 8 bases sitting between them. The CDR3: CASSLAPDTEAFF. DNA for the CDR3: TGTGCCAGCAGCTTGGCCCCAGATACTGAAGCTTTCTTT.

This clonotype was detected a few times. The chain combines TRBV5-5 with TRBJ2-3; 7 bases match TRBD1. Germline assignment: CDR1 SGHKS and CDR2 YYEKEE (reference sequence). There are 14 residues in the CDR3. V trimming: 0 bases; J trimming: 3 bases; junction bases outside the gene matches: 1. CDR3 bases: TGTGCCAGCAGCTTGGGGGACAGAACAGATACGCAGTATTTT. Its translation is CASSLGDRTDTQYF.

This clonotype has a handful of counts. The chain recombines TRBV7-9 with TRBJ2-2; possibly TRBD1 or TRBD2 for D (6 bases each). Trimming stripped 10 bases from V and 4 bases from J, with 10 bases between. This CDR3 spans 12 amino acids. Per the germline V gene, CDR1 is SEHNR and CDR2 is FQNEAQ (reference sequence). The CDR3 coding sequence is TGTGCCAAAGGGGGGAGCACCGGGGAGCTGTTTTTT. It is translated as CAKGGSTGELFF.

The sample holds many counts of this clonotype. V gene TRBV20-1 combines with J gene TRBJ2-1; D gene unclear. Trimming shortened V by 2 bases and J by 10 bases, and 12 bases separated the two germline ends. The CDR3 is 12 residues long. Germline V lookup: CDR1 DFQATT, CDR2 SNEGSKA (reference sequence). Written as DNA, the CDR3 is TGCAGTGCTAGAACCACTCCCTACGAGCAGTTCTTC. This codes for CSARTTPYEQFF.

This clonotype was observed a few times. The chain carries TRBV27 and TRBJ1-5; unclear D gene. V lost 6 bases to trimming and J lost 4 bases, with 7 bases between them. The CDR3 spans 12 residues. The V gene's germline CDR1 is MNHEY and CDR2 SMNVEV (reference sequence). The CDR3 bases are TGTGCCAGCAGCCCCTCTAATCAGCCCCAGCATTTT. Protein: CASSPSNQPQHF.

This clonotype was counted a few times. V gene TRBV10-3 combines with J gene TRBJ1-5; TRBD1 is a possible D gene (5 bases). CDR1 is ENHRY, CDR2 SYGVKD, per germline. This CDR3 has 14 amino acids. Trimming took 3 bases from V and 7 from J, leaving 13 bases between them. Here the CDR3 DNA reads TGTGCCATCAGTGACCGGGGGGGAGGGCAGCCCCAGCATTTT. Residues: CAISDRGGGQPQHF.

This clonotype has only a few counts. The chain links TRBV7-9 to TRBJ2-1; 10 positions match TRBD2. The J segment lost 9 bases and the V segment lost 5 bases, leaving 10 bases of the junction unmatched. Germline lookup yields CDR1 SEHNR and CDR2 FQNEAQ (reference sequence). The CDR3 totals 15 residues. In nucleotides, the CDR3 is TGTGCCAGCAGCGTGAGCGGGGGGGCCTCGGGTGAGCAGTTCTTC. This encodes CASSVSGGASGEQFF.

The chain uses TRBV4-1 and TRBJ2-1; D is possibly TRBD1 or TRBD2 (5 bases each). CDR1 is MGHRA, CDR2 YSYEKL, per germline. Trimming left V 1 base short and J 7 bases short, with 11 bases between. The length of the CDR3 is 14 residues. The DNA for the CDR3 is TGCGCCAGCAGCCAAGGGGGGAGTTTAAATGAGCAGTTCTTC. It codes for CASSQGGSLNEQFF.

The CDR3 here is CASSQTSGSGANVLTF. CDR3 in DNA: TGCGCCAGCAGCCAGACTAGCGGTTCTGGGGCCAACGTCCTGACTTTC. This rearrangement joins TRBV4-3 to TRBJ2-6; TRBD2 aligns across 9 bases. Per the germline V gene, CDR1 is LGHNA and CDR2 is YSLEER. After removal of 3 bases from V and 1 base from J, the junction contained 1 base not matched to a gene. This CDR3 contains 16 residues.